The 12 T cell receptor beta chains reported below all come from one sample, sequenced in a study of early T cells in non-severe SARS-CoV-2 infection. TCRdb reanalysed the 5' RACE reads using MiXCR and keeps one entry per CDR3 protein. Altogether some 66,000 distinct CDR3 sequences are present, over 8% being singletons, with the ten largest covering approximately 3%. The specimen was whole blood. The receptor set was obtained from an adult who was a healthcare worker with PCR-confirmed SARS-CoV-2 infection or an uninfected control (not recorded which).

This clonotype was seen at least ten times. The chain has TRBV5-4 and TRBJ2-3; tentatively, D is TRBD1 or TRBD2 (6 bases each). CDR3 length: 13 amino acids. The germline V gene has CDR1 SGHNT and CDR2 YYREEE (reference sequence). V gave up 6 bases and J gave up 11 bases, with 19 bases separating them. CDR3 sequence: CASKKPGEERQYF. CDR3 sequence (DNA): TGTGCCAGCAAGAAACCAGGGGAGGAGAGGCAGTATTTT.

The V and J genes are TRBV6-6 and TRBJ2-3; D is perhaps TRBD1 (5 bases). Germline CDR1 and CDR2: MNHNY and SVGAGI (reference sequence). Trimming removed 7 bases at V and 1 base at J, with 12 bases between. The CDR3 has 14 residues. In nucleotides, the CDR3 is TGTGCCAGCAATGGGGCGGATGGCACAGATACGCAGTATTTT. This codes for CASNGADGTDTQYF.

V is TRBV6-6 and J is TRBJ1-4; D ambiguous. The CDR3 has 10 residues. V was pared by 7 bases and J by 5 bases, with 2 bases between. Germline-derived CDR1 and CDR2 are MNHNY and SVGAGI (reference sequence). The CDR3 DNA follows: TGTGCCAGCAAGAATGAAAAACTGTTTTTT. It codes for CASKNEKLFF.

This clonotype appeared many times. This sequence joins TRBV29-1 and TRBJ1-2; D is ambiguous. The CDR3 consists of 10 residues. The V gene lost 7 bases and the J gene lost 3 bases, with 6 bases spanning the gap. Germline CDR1 is SQVTM and CDR2 is ANQGSEA. The CDR3 DNA sequence: TGCAGCGCGGACGACTATGGCTACACCTTC. Protein product: CSADDYGYTF.

This clonotype was observed a few times. The J gene is TRBJ2-7, the V gene TRBV5-1, with a possible D match to TRBD2 (5 bases). Germline V lookup: CDR1 SGHRS, CDR2 YFSETQ. Between the trimmed V and J ends, which lost 0 bases and 5 bases, there was a span of 6 bases. The CDR3 contains 12 residues. Written as DNA, the CDR3 is TGCGCCAGCAGCTTGGTCGGGGACGAGCAGTACTTC. It codes for CASSLVGDEQYF.

This chain uses TRBV20-1 with TRBJ2-5; perhaps TRBD2 as D (7 bases). The CDR3 has 14 amino acids. CDR1 is DFQATT, CDR2 SNEGSKA, per germline (reference sequence). Trimming pared 1 base from V and 5 bases from J, leaving 14 bases between. The DNA for the CDR3 is TGCAGTGCTAGAGGCGGGGGCCGGGGGGAGACCCAGTACTTC. It is translated as CSARGGGRGETQYF.

This clonotype was seen only a few times. The chain combines TRBV19 with TRBJ2-7; TRBD2 is a possible D gene (5 bases). The ends were cut back, 3 bases at V and 1 base at J, with 10 bases in the middle. Germline assignment: CDR1 LNHDA and CDR2 SQIVND (reference sequence). There are 14 residues in the CDR3. The CDR3 DNA sequence: TGTGCCAGTAGTATGAGAGCGGTTTCCTACGAGCAGTACTTC. Its translation is CASSMRAVSYEQYF. Looking up the rest from reference TRBV19 and TRBJ2-7 gives the full variable domain: DGGITQSPKYLFRKEGQNVTLSCEQNLNHDAMYWYRQDPGQGLRLIYYSQIVNDFQKGDIAEGYSVSREKKESFPLTVTSAQKNPTAFYLCASSMRAVSYEQYFGPGTRLTVT.

This clonotype was detected many times. J is TRBJ2-1 and V is TRBV7-9, with D unclear. V gave up 5 bases and J gave up 4 bases, with 18 bases separating them. This CDR3 is 16 amino acids long. Germline assignment: CDR1 SEHNR and CDR2 FQNEAQ (reference sequence). Here the CDR3 reads CASSPLSSTLYNEQFF. The DNA of the CDR3 is TGTGCCAGCAGCCCCTTATCGTCAACCCTGTACAATGAGCAGTTCTTC.

J is TRBJ2-6 and V is TRBV5-4; 8 bases align to TRBD1. The CDR3 sequence is 17 residues long. Per the germline V gene, CDR1 is SGHNT and CDR2 is YYREEE (reference sequence). The trim removed 4 bases at V and 1 base at J, leaving 7 bases unmatched. CDR3 sequence: CASSPDRESSGANVLTF. In DNA form, the CDR3 reads TGTGCCAGCAGCCCGGACAGGGAATCATCTGGGGCCAACGTCCTGACTTTC. The whole variable domain, filled in from reference TRBV5-4 and TRBJ2-6, reads ETGVTQSPTHLIKTRGQQVTLRCSSQSGHNTVSWYQQALGQGPQFIFQYYREEENGRGNFPPRFSGLQFPNYSSELNVNALELDDSALYLCASSPDRESSGANVLTFGAGSRLTVL.

J is TRBJ2-5 and V is TRBV25-1, with TRBD2 matching over 8 bases. This CDR3 is 15 amino acids long. The trim removed 4 bases at V and 1 base at J, leaving 5 bases unmatched. CDR1 is MGHDK and CDR2 is SYGVNS in the germline V gene. The CDR3 is CASSAGTRIQETQYF. Written as DNA, the CDR3 is TGTGCCAGCAGTGCAGGGACTAGAATCCAAGAGACCCAGTACTTC.

This clonotype was seen more than once but under ten times. The chain has TRBV5-1 and TRBJ2-3; TRBD2 might be the D (6 bases). CDR3 length: 13 amino acids. Deletions cut 3 bases from V and 1 base from J, with 6 bases between. Germline CDR1 and CDR2: SGHRS and YFSETQ. CDR3 sequence reads: CASSWGGTDTQYF. CDR3 sequence (DNA): TGCGCCAGCAGCTGGGGGGGCACAGATACGCAGTATTTT.

This clonotype was observed many times. The chain employs TRBV30 and TRBJ2-1; D possibly corresponds to TRBD2 (6 bases). Trimming removed 3 bases at V and 5 bases at J, with 11 bases between. This CDR3 is 13 amino acids long. Germline loops: CDR1 GTSNPN, CDR2 SVGIG (reference sequence). The CDR3 loop reads CAWSRDSNNEQFF. In DNA form, the CDR3 reads TGTGCCTGGAGCCGGGACTCAAACAATGAGCAGTTCTTC.